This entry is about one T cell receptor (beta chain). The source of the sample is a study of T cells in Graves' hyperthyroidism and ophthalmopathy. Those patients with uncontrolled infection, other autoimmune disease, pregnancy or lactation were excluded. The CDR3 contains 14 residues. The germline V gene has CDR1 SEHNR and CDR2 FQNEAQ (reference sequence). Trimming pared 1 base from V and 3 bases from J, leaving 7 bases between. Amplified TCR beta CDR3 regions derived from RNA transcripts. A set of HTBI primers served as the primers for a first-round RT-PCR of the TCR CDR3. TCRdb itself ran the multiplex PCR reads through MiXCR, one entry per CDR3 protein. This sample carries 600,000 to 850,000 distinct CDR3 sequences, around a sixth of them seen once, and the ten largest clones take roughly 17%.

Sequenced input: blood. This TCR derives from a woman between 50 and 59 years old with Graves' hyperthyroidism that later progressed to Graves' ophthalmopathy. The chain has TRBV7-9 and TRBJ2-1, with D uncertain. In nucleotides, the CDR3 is TGTGCCAGCAGCTTAGGGGCAGACTACAATGAGCAGTTCTTC. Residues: CASSLGADYNEQFF. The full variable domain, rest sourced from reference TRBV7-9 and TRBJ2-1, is DTGVSQNPRHKITKRGQNVTFRCDPISEHNRLYWYRQTLGQGPEFLTYFQNEAQLEKSRLLSDRFSAERPKGSFSTLEIQRTEQGDSAMYLCASSLGADYNEQFFGPGTRLTVL.